This paragraph reports one T cell receptor (beta chain). Treatment denoted: some 19 received Ad26.COV2.S at low or high dose, single or two shots; about five received placebo; per-sample allocation not given. Sampling took place 63 days after the first vaccine or placebo injection. Method: immunoSEQ multiplex PCR; TCRdb's copy keeps in-frame clones and lacks some. The sample comprises 350,000 to 600,000 clones, 80% to 90% of which are singletons, and 1.7% rests with the top ten. The data were obtained in a study of Ad26.COV2.S vaccination and SARS-CoV-2 variants. This material consisted of peripheral blood, taken in a trial of Ad26.COV2.S vaccine versus placebo. The receptor's source is a person between 18 and 59 years old who received the Ad26.COV2.S COVID-19 vaccine or a placebo.

CDR3 loop: CASSLGVGPSYNEQFF. In nucleotides, the CDR3 is TGTGCCAGCAGCTTAGGGGTGGGCCCCTCCTACAATGAGCAGTTCTTC. The chain uses TRBV7-9 and TRBJ2-1; the D is unclear. The germline V gene encodes CDR1 SEHNR and CDR2 FQNEAQ (reference sequence). CDR3 length equals 16 residues. V gave up 1 base and J gave up 0 bases, with 10 bases separating them.